A single sample is the source of the 11 T cell receptor beta chains below, sequenced in a study of T-cell reconstitution after alpha-beta-depleted transplantation in children. Preparation of the TCRbeta library was carried out with unique molecular identifiers. TCRdb itself ran the PCR reads through MiXCR, one entry per CDR3 protein. Counted here are 200,000 to 250,000 distinct CDR3 sequences, roughly 8.2% occurring once; the ten biggest clones make up almost 6.5%. The specimen comprised PBMCs, mostly from graft donor cells, sampled 180 days after TCRalphabeta/CD19-depleted stem cell transplant. The receptors were sampled from a male patient younger than 18 who had a stem cell transplant for acute lymphoblastic leukemia, so the T cells may come from the graft donor.

This clonotype was seen at least ten times. The rearrangement uses TRBV28 and TRBJ2-3; TRBD2 agrees at 10 bases. The CDR3 covers 19 residues. Germline trimming cut 3 bases from V and 2 bases from J; bases unmatched to any gene: 14. Germline V CDR1 and CDR2: MDHEN, SYDVKM. CDR3 DNA sequence: TGTGCCAGCAGTTTCATTACTGGGCTAGCGGGGGCCCACACAGATACGCAGTATTTT. This translates into CASSFITGLAGAHTDTQYF.

The sample holds many counts of this clonotype. The genes are TRBV24-1 and TRBJ1-1; D may be TRBD1 (5 bases). Germline lookup yields CDR1 KGHDR and CDR2 SFDVKD. The CDR3 is 16 amino acids. V was trimmed by 10 bases and J by 3 bases, leaving 23 bases between them. DNA of the CDR3: TGTGCCACACCGTTGATGGGGGGAGATTATGACACTGAAGCTTTCTTT. As protein: CATPLMGGDYDTEAFF.

About this clonotype itself: A much larger clonotype is one base distant, so this may be a read error. J is TRBJ2-2 and V is TRBV7-9, with TRBD2 identical over 7 bases. There are 16 residues in the CDR3. The ends lost 5 bases at V and 4 bases at J; junction bases unmatched: 10. Germline V CDR1 and CDR2: SEHNR, FQNEAQ (reference sequence). In DNA, the CDR3 is TGTGCCAGCAGCCCTACGGGACTACTTCTCACCGGGGAGCTGTTTTTT. Its protein product is CASSPTGLLLTGELFF.

Concerning this clonotype: A much bigger clone sits one base away, suggesting this may be a read error. This sequence joins TRBV19 and TRBJ1-5; D is ambiguous. The CDR3 is 14 amino acids. Germline V gene lookup returns CDR1 LNHDA and CDR2 SQIVND (reference sequence). Here the CDR3 DNA reads TGTGCCAGTAGTATGATCAGGTGGGATCAGCCCCCGCATTTT. Translation gives CASSMIRWDQPPHF.

This clonotype has a count of ten or more. The chain uses TRBV21-1 and TRBJ1-5; the D call TRBD1 from the table was never checked on the DNA. TRBV21-1 is termed a pseudogene. CDR3 length equals 14 residues. The CDR3 region has the DNA TGTGCCAGCAGCAAAGGTATTGGGCGTCAGCCCCAGCATTTT. The encoded protein is CASSKGIGRQPQHF.

This clonotype came up many times. The chain joins TRBV6-5 to TRBJ1-2; perhaps TRBD1 as D (6 bases). The V gene lost 4 bases and the J gene lost 7 bases, with 16 bases spanning the gap. This CDR3 comprises 14 residues. Germline V lookup: CDR1 MNHEY, CDR2 SVGAGI. CDR3 coding DNA: TGTGCCAGCAGTTCCCGGGGGGCGCGAGGTGGCTACACCTTC. Its translation is CASSSRGARGGYTF.

The chain employs TRBV18 and TRBJ2-3; D not certain. V lost 2 bases to trimming and J lost 2 bases, with 11 bases between them. Germline V CDR1 and CDR2: KGHSH, LQKENI. CDR3 length: 15 amino acids. Here the CDR3 reads CASSPKGPLTDTQYF. CDR3 DNA sequence: TGTGCCAGCTCACCAAAAGGACCCCTCACAGATACGCAGTATTTT.

This clonotype was seen at least ten times. The gene calls are TRBV28 and TRBJ2-7, with 14 bases aligning to TRBD2. In germline, CDR1 is MDHEN, CDR2 SYDVKM. Trimming at V came to 7 bases and at J to 3 bases, leaving 5 bases not matched to a gene. The CDR3 consists of 15 residues. CDR3 in amino acids: CASTFGLAGGYEQYF. CDR3 bases: TGTGCCAGCACCTTCGGACTAGCGGGAGGCTACGAGCAGTACTTC. The variable domain in full, completed from reference TRBV28 and TRBJ2-7, reads DVKVTQSSRYLVKRTGEKVFLECVQDMDHENMFWYRQDPGLGLRLIYFSYDVKMKEKGDIPEGYSVSREKKERFSLILESASTNQTSMYLCASTFGLAGGYEQYFGPGTRLTVT.

This clonotype was counted many times. The J gene is TRBJ2-5, the V gene TRBV29-1; tentative D call: TRBD2 (5 bases). The germline CDR1 and CDR2 sequences are SQVTM and ANQGSEA. This CDR3 has 15 amino acids. V was clipped by 4 bases and J by 1 base, with 16 bases between them. The CDR3 DNA reads as TGCAGCGTTGCCCCCTACGGGAATCTCCAAGAGACCCAGTACTTC. This encodes CSVAPYGNLQETQYF.

This clonotype was counted many times. This rearrangement joins TRBV25-1 to TRBJ2-3, with TRBD2 matching 9 bases. Germline loops: CDR1 MGHDK, CDR2 SYGVNS. The CDR3 covers 14 residues. The trim removed 6 bases at V and 2 bases at J, leaving 3 bases unmatched. The CDR3 DNA sequence: TGTGCCAGCAGGCCTAGCGGGGTCACAGATACGCAGTATTTT. Protein sequence: CASRPSGVTDTQYF.

To note about this clonotype: This may come from a read error, since a much larger clone is one base off. This chain connects TRBV7-2 to TRBJ1-5, with 7 bases matching TRBD1. The better agreement between TRBJ2-3 and the DNA end casts doubt on the J call. The CDR3 spans 15 residues. CDR1 is SGHTA, CDR2 FQGNSA, per germline. CDR3 protein: CASSLDRVWGQPQYF. The DNA of the CDR3 is TGTGCCAGCAGCCTTGACAGGGTGTGGGGTCAGCCCCAGTATTTT.